This entry concerns a single TCR beta chain. The method was immunoSEQ multiplex PCR; TCRdb's version includes in-frame clones alone and lacks a portion of them. The profile shows about 180,000 clones, almost 90% of them singletons. This sample was taken from a study of control samples from healthy donors and cancer patients. In germline, CDR1 is SGHNT, CDR2 YYREEE (reference sequence). V was shortened by 7 bases and J by 3 bases, with 19 bases between the two germline ends. CDR3 size: 15 residues. The sequencing input was blood. This clonotype was sampled from a woman in her fifties or sixties in good health. This chain uses TRBV5-4 with TRBJ1-2; tentative D call: TRBD1 (6 bases). CDR3 DNA: TGTGCCAGCGCGGACAGCCTCAGGGACTACTATGGCTACACCTTC. This codes for CASADSLRDYYGYTF.